The rows below give T cell receptor beta chains drawn from one sample of a study of cytomegalovirus exposure and HLA in healthy donors. Using immunoSEQ multiplex PCR, the repertoire was profiled, and TCRdb retains in-frame clones only, with some absent. This sample has more than 95,000 clones, with approximately 70% found just once. Sequenced sample: PBMCs. These receptors originate from a woman in her fifties or sixties in good health and CMV-seronegative. CDR3s include the opening cysteine and the closing phenylalanine or tryptophan. Fields, in order: V gene, CDR3 protein.

v_gene: TRBV30
CDR3aa: CAWSVGRGRKLNQPQHF

v_gene: TRBV29-1
CDR3aa: CSVVLAGPETQYF

v_gene: TRBV10-3
CDR3aa: CAIRGTSGSRSYNEQFF

v_gene: TRBV11-2
CDR3aa: CASSLGAGGFADTQYF

v_gene: TRBV18
CDR3aa: CASSPRSGRGNNSPLHF

v_gene: TRBV11-2
CDR3aa: CASSPGLAGEWWETQYF

v_gene: TRBV5-8
CDR3aa: CASSQNPGLVAGELFF

v_gene: TRBV29-1
CDR3aa: CSVQGASGNTIYF

v_gene: TRBV4-1
CDR3aa: CASSQPRVSHSTDTQYF

v_gene: TRBV5-6
CDR3aa: CASSLLAGGTDTQYF

v_gene: TRBV27
CDR3aa: CASSFNRGPTGELFF

v_gene: TRBV28
CDR3aa: CASSLPGDWNTEAFF

v_gene: TRBV29-1
CDR3aa: CSVEPISGANTEAFF

v_gene: TRBV6-6
CDR3aa: CASSYSWQGKVYEQYF

v_gene: TRBV29-1
CDR3aa: CSTRRERVYNEQFF

v_gene: TRBV4-3
CDR3aa: CASSHPSGNNEQFF

v_gene: TRBV6-5
CDR3aa: CASSRRQGWDQPQHF

v_gene: TRBV7-2
CDR3aa: CASSQGLAAYNEQFF

v_gene: TRBV4-3
CDR3aa: CASSQALGRSYNEQFF

v_gene: TRBV21-1
CDR3aa: CASSNSYTEAFF

v_gene: TRBV2
CDR3aa: CASRGTGEGSPLHF

v_gene: TRBV28
CDR3aa: CASSRRGWNEQFF

v_gene: TRBV28
CDR3aa: CASRPKTGGNTYEQYF

v_gene: TRBV5-6
CDR3aa: CASSLGPGQGYGYTF

v_gene: TRBV10-2
CDR3aa: CASRRVGGATQPQHF

v_gene: TRBV7-9
CDR3aa: CSSSRDYNEQFF